This entry is about one T cell receptor (beta chain). V trimming: 2 bases; J trimming: 0 bases; junction bases outside the gene matches: 0. CDR3 length: 15 residues. Germline assignment: CDR1 LGHNT and CDR2 FRNRAP. TCRdb's copy holds only in-frame clones and misses some; the assay was immunoSEQ multiplex PCR. The table shows about 87,000 clones, with around 75% occurring only once. The sample originates from a study of blood T cell repertoires in COVID-19. In the study overall: The study drew acute and convalescent COVID-19 samples from the United States, Italy and Spain. The analysed material was cDNA or gDNA that came from T cells, B-cell-depleted T cells, or PBMCs.

The specimen sequenced was peripheral blood. The rearrangement joins TRBV12-5 to TRBJ2-2; 7 nucleotides align to TRBD1. This clonotype originated in a woman aged 50 to 60 with acute or convalescent COVID-19. CDR3 DNA: TGTGCTAGTGGTTTGACAGGGGCGAACACCGGGGAGCTGTTTTTT. Its protein product is CASGLTGANTGELFF. Together with reference TRBV12-5 and TRBJ2-2, the CDR3 gives the full variable domain: DARVTQTPRHKVTEMGQEVTMRCQPILGHNTVFWYRQTMMQGLELLAYFRNRAPLDDSGMPKDRFSAEMPDATLATLKIQPSEPRDSAVYFCASGLTGANTGELFFGEGSRLTVL.